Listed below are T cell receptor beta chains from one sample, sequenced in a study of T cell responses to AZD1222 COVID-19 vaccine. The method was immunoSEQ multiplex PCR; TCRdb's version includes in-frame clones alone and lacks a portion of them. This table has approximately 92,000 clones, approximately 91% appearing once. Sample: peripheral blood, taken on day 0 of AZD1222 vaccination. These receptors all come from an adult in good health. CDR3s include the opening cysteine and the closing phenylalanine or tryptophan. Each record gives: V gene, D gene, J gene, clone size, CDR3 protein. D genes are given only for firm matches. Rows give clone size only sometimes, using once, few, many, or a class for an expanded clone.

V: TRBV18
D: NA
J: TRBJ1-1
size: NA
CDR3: CASSPPPGGTEAFF

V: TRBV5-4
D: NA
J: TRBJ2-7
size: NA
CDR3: CASSSTLTYEQYF

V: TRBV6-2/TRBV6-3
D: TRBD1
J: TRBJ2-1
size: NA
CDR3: CASSHYRGPSYNEQFF

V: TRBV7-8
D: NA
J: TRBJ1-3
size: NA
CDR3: CASSGLSAVDTIYF

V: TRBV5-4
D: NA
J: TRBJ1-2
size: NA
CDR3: CASSLAPGDGYTF

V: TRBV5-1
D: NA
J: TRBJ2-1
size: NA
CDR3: CASSPDGASNEQFF

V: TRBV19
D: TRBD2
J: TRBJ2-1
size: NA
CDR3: CASSPGTSGGVGEQFF

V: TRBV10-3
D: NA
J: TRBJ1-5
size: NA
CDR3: CAISDSYSNQPQHF

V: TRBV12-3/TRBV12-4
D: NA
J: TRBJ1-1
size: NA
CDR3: CASSPDSTEAFF

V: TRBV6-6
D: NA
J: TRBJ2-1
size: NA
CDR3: CASSYEDSSYNEQFF

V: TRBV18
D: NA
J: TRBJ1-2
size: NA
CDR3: CASSQQGDYGYTF

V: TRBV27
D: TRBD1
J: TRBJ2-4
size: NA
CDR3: CASSSARGTNIQYF

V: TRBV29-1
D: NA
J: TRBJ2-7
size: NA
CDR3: CSVEDKYEQYF

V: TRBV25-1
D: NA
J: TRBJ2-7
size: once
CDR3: CASTSSYEQYF

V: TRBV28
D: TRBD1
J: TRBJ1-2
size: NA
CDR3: CASSLGTGGMVGYTF

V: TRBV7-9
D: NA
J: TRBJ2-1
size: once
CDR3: CASSTRGSTYNEQFF

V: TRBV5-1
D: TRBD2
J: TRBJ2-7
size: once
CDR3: CASSLNSGGALYEQYF

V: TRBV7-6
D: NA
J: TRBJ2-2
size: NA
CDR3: CASSTLGTYGTGELFF

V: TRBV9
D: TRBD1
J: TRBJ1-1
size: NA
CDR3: CASSAAPGQANTEAFF

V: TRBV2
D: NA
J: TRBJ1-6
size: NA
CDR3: CASNLGGYNSPLHF

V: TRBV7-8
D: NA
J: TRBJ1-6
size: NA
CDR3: CASSAPGTFSPLHF

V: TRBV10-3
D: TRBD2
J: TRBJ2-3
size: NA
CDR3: CAIRSFGGGGTDTQYF

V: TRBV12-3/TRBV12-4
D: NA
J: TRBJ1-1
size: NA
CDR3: CANLMAPGTEAFF

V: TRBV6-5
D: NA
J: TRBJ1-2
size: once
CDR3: CASSYSWRDYGYTF

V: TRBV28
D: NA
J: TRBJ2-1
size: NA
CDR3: CASSPAGSSYNEQFF

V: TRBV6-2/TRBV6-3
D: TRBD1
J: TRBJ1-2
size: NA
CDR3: CASTPRQGDPYGYTF

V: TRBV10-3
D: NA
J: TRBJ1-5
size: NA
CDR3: CAINSQSDQPQHF

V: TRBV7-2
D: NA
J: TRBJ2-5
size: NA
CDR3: CASSYLSPYETQYF

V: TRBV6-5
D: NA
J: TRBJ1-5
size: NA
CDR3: CASSRTGTGNQPQHF

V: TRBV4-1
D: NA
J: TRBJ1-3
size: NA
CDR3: CASSQDRAYSGNTIYF

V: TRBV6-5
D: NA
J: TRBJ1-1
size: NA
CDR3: CASSPSGTEAFF

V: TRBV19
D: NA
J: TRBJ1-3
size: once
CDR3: CASRTQSTGGNTIYF

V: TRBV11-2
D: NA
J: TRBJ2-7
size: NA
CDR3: CASSAQGEQYF

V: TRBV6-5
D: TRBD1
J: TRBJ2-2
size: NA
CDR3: CASSPQGAVTGELFF

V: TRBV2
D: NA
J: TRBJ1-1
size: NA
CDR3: CASSERRPRGDTEAFF

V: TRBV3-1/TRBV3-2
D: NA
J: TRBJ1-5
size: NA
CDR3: CASSQGLNQPQHF

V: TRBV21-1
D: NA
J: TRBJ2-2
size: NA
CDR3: CASSPNPGNTGELFF

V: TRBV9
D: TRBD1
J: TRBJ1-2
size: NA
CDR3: CASSPRTGIGGYTF

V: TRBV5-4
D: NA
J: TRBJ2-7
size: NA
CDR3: CASSLPDGTYEQYF

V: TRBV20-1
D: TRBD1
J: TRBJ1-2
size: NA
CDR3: CSASRSGQGYYGYTF

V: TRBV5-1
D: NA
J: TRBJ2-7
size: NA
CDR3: CASSSPGKPYEQYF

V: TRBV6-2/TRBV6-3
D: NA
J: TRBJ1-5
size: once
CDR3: CASSDRYYQPQHF

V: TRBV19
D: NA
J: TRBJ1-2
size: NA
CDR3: CASSPPGGAANYGYTF

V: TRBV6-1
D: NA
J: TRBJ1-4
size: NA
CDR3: CASSEDATSATNEKLFF

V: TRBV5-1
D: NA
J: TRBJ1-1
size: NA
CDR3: CASSYGWGIDTEAFF

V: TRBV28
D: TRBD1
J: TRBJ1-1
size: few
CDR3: CASRRGLRDTEAFF

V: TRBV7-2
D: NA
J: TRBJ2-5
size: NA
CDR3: CASINSPASWETQYF

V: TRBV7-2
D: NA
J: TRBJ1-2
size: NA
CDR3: CASSLVGSLGYTF

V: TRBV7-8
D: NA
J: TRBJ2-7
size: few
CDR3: CASSSTGGDYEQYF

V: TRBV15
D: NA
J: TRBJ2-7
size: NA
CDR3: CATSREGYEQYF

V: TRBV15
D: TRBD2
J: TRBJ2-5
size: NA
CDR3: CATSRDPSGGAAETQYF